The following is a TCR beta chain sequence with its context. Its antigen is unidentified. As to time point: baseline pretreatment blood. Described treatment: 15 Gy SBRT to primary tumor, nephrectomy 4 weeks later. Clear cell pathology was present in this patient's renal cell carcinoma. This sample is part of a study of radiation and T cells in renal cell carcinoma. Regarding the study as a whole: Top tumor clonotypes rose in blood 2 weeks post-radiation, then contracted. No pretreatment tumor biopsies were available for baseline clonotypes.

Produced via immunoSEQ multiplex PCR; TCRdb's table is partial and in-frame only. The sample includes about 50,000 clones, about 83% of them seen just once. Germline CDR1 reads SGHDT; CDR2 reads YYEEEE. V was clipped by 1 base and J by 4 bases, with 13 bases between them. The CDR3 is 15 residues long. This chain joins TRBV5-6 and TRBJ2-3; tentative D call: TRBD2 (5 bases). This clonotype originated in a woman between 65 and 79 years old with renal cell carcinoma. Specimen: blood, collected from a patient whose treatment included radiotherapy and nephrectomy. The CDR3 protein is CASSLRLEGPDTQYF. CDR3 nucleotide sequence: TGTGCCAGCAGCTTGAGGCTAGAGGGCCCAGATACGCAGTATTTT. Full variable domain (remainder filled in from reference TRBV5-6 and TRBJ2-3): DAGVTQSPTHLIKTRGQQVTLRCSPKSGHDTVSWYQQALGQGPQFIFQYYEEEERQRGNFPDRFSGHQFPNYSSELNVNALLLGDSALYLCASSLRLEGPDTQYFGPGTRLTVL.